A single sample is the source of the 27 T cell receptor beta chains below, sequenced in a study of CD4 T cells in relation to SARS-CoV-2 and coronaviruses. The antigens of these receptors remain unknown. TCRdb's copy holds only in-frame clones and misses some; the assay was immunoSEQ multiplex PCR. The data show about 26,000 clones, more than 60% seen once. Unexposed donor CD4+ T cells date from about 2010-2018, before the COVID-19 pandemic. CD4+ T cells were isolated from the cells after around 10 days of culture. Material for sequencing was CD4+ T cells from PBMCs, cultured in vitro. The receptors were sampled from a human donor in good health.

This rearrangement joins TRBV6-5 to TRBJ2-3; 9 nucleotides agree with TRBD2. Germline V gene sequence: CDR1 MNHEY, CDR2 SVGAGI. There are 15 residues in the CDR3. Trimming removed 8 bases from V and 6 bases from J; junction bases left unmatched: 12. This CDR3 is CASGYNLAGSDTQYF. The CDR3 region has the DNA TGTGCCAGCGGATACAATCTAGCGGGAAGCGATACGCAGTATTTT.

The table lists this clone with a few counts. V and J are TRBV6-2 or TRBV6-3 and TRBJ2-1; 13 bases are shared with TRBD2. The CDR3 extends over 15 amino acids. V gave up 6 bases and J gave up 9 bases; unmatched junction bases: 8. In germline, CDR1 is MNHEY, CDR2 SVGEGT. The CDR3, as DNA: TGTGCCAGCAGCCCCACTAGCGGGGGGGTTGCTGAGCAGTTCTTC. Protein: CASSPTSGGVAEQFF.

This clone was counted a few times. This chain joins TRBV7-2 and TRBJ1-1, with TRBD1 matching 7 bases. V trimming: 4 bases; J trimming: 1 base; junction bases outside the gene matches: 6. Germline V gives CDR1 SGHTA, CDR2 FQGNSA. There are 15 residues in the CDR3. This CDR3 reads CASSSLRQGNTEAFF. DNA for the CDR3: TGTGCCAGCAGCTCCTTAAGACAGGGGAACACTGAAGCTTTCTTT.

This chain joins TRBV18 and TRBJ1-1, with D possibly matching TRBD1 (5 bases). Trimming removed 4 bases from V and 3 bases from J, with 15 bases in between. This CDR3 spans 15 amino acids. Germline assignment: CDR1 KGHSH and CDR2 LQKENI. The CDR3 DNA is TGTGCCAGCTCACTTGACAGTAGGGGCGACACTGAAGCTTTCTTT. This translates into CASSLDSRGDTEAFF.

The chain has TRBV7-3 and TRBJ2-5; TRBD1 might be the D (5 bases). The germline V gene has CDR1 SGHTA and CDR2 FQGTGA. There are 16 residues in the CDR3. The germline V and J ends were trimmed by 0 bases and 4 bases, with 15 bases remaining between them. The CDR3 region is CASSLTPAGLGETQYF. CDR3 in DNA: TGTGCCAGCAGCTTAACGCCGGCAGGGTTGGGAGAGACCCAGTACTTC.

Sample share makes this clone large. V is TRBV18 and J is TRBJ2-3; D could derive from TRBD1 or TRBD2 (5 bases each). The CDR3 has 16 residues. Trimming took off 3 bases at V and 1 base at J, with 14 bases between the two ends. Germline CDR1 KGHSH, CDR2 LQKENI. CDR3 nucleotide sequence: TGTGCCAGCTCACCCGGGTCTAGAGGGGGCACAGATACGCAGTATTTT. The encoded protein is CASSPGSRGGTDTQYF.

This clone turned up a few times. The rearrangement uses TRBV19 and TRBJ2-1; no clear D gene. The CDR3 has 15 residues. CDR1 and CDR2 (germline): LNHDA, SQIVND (reference sequence). With 3 bases removed from V and 5 bases from J, the gap between germline ends came to 14 bases. CDR3 loop: CASSISWGSHNEQFF. The CDR3 nucleotides read TGTGCCAGTAGTATTTCTTGGGGTTCTCACAATGAGCAGTTCTTC.

V is TRBV11-3 and J is TRBJ1-1, with D uncertain. Germline V lookup: CDR1 SGHNT, CDR2 YENEEA. Trimming pared 5 bases from V and 12 bases from J, leaving 13 bases between. The CDR3 runs 11 residues. This chain's CDR3 is CASSNGLGTFF. DNA of the CDR3: TGTGCCAGCAGCAATGGTTTGGGGACTTTCTTT.

The V and J genes are TRBV19 and TRBJ2-7, with D possibly matching TRBD2 (7 bases). V was trimmed by 8 bases and J by 4 bases, leaving 15 bases between them. CDR1 is LNHDA and CDR2 is SQIVND in the germline V gene (reference sequence). This CDR3 comprises 13 residues. CDR3 sequence (DNA): TGTGCCAGTGGGGGGGCAGTATCATACGAGCAGTACTTC. It translates to CASGGAVSYEQYF.

This clone occurred a few times. The chain employs TRBV27 and TRBJ2-1, with TRBD2 as a possible D gene (7 bases). V was cut by 6 bases and J by 3 bases, with 9 bases left in between. CDR1 and CDR2 from the germline V gene are MNHEY and SMNVEV (reference sequence). The CDR3 has 13 residues. The CDR3 DNA reads as TGTGCCAGCAGGAGGGGGGGCTACAATGAGCAGTTCTTC. Translation: CASRRGGYNEQFF.

The chain carries TRBV4-3 and TRBJ2-5; D unclear. Trimming pared 4 bases from V and 5 bases from J, leaving 14 bases between. There are 14 residues in the CDR3. Germline CDR1 reads LGHNA; CDR2 reads YSLEER. This CDR3 reads CASSPGRRSETQYF. The CDR3 coding sequence is TGCGCCAGCAGCCCCGGACGTCGGTCGGAGACCCAGTACTTC.

J is TRBJ2-7 and V is TRBV19; 8 bases align to TRBD2. J was trimmed by 5 bases and V by 10 bases; bases with no gene match: 7. Germline CDR1 LNHDA, CDR2 SQIVND (reference sequence). CDR3 size: 12 residues. CDR3 DNA sequence: TGTGCCACCGCCTCGGGAGGGAACGAGCAGTACTTC. It is translated as CATASGGNEQYF.

This clone was counted only a few times. The rearrangement links TRBV18 to TRBJ2-7, with 7 bases matching TRBD2. The trim removed 5 bases at V and 0 bases at J, leaving 7 bases unmatched. The CDR3 is 15 amino acids. Per germline, CDR1 KGHSH and CDR2 LQKENI. The CDR3 region is CASSARGVSSYEQYF. DNA of the CDR3: TGTGCCAGCTCAGCACGGGGGGTTAGCTCCTACGAGCAGTACTTC.

In nucleotides, the CDR3 is TGTGCCAGCAGCGTAGAGCCCAGGGCTAATTCACCCCTCCACTTT. This sequence encodes CASSVEPRANSPLHF. This chain joins TRBV9 and TRBJ1-6, with D possibly being TRBD1 (5 bases). Trimming shortened V by 0 bases and J by 6 bases, and 10 bases separated the two germline ends. CDR1 and CDR2 (germline): SGDLS, YYNGEE. This CDR3 region has 15 residues.

The CDR3 bases are TGTGCCAGTAGAAGCGGGACGAGCTCCTACGAGCAGTACTTC. Its protein is CASRSGTSSYEQYF. V gene TRBV19 combines with J gene TRBJ2-7; 7 bases are a match to TRBD2. V was clipped by 6 bases and J by 0 bases; unmatched bases: 5. The CDR3 contains 14 residues. Germline CDR1 is LNHDA and CDR2 is SQIVND (reference sequence).

In this sample, this clone turned up once. V is TRBV6-2 or TRBV6-3 and J is TRBJ1-3, with D unresolved. Per the germline V gene, CDR1 is MNHEY and CDR2 is SVGEGT. V was clipped by 4 bases and J by 1 base, with 8 bases between them. The CDR3 consists of 14 residues. The CDR3: CASSSGNSGNTIYF. CDR3 in DNA: TGTGCCAGCAGTTCTGGGAATTCTGGAAACACCATATATTTT.

This rearrangement joins TRBV11-2 to TRBJ2-3, with TRBD1 as a possible D gene (6 bases). Trimming pared 6 bases from V and 2 bases from J, leaving 12 bases between. Germline V gene data show CDR1 as SGHAT and CDR2 as FQNNGV. This CDR3 comprises 14 residues. CDR3 in amino acids: CASSPTGITDTQYF. The CDR3 DNA follows: TGTGCCAGCAGTCCCACAGGGATCACAGATACGCAGTATTTT.

J is TRBJ1-6 and V is TRBV6-1; no clear D. The CDR3 totals 13 residues. Germline V CDR1 and CDR2: MNHNS, SASEGT. V gave up 3 bases and J gave up 14 bases, with 14 bases separating them. Here the CDR3 reads CASSEDGPLALHF. DNA of the CDR3: TGTGCCAGCAGTGAGGACGGCCCATTGGCCCTCCACTTT.

This chain uses TRBV6-2 or TRBV6-3 with TRBJ2-7, with D unresolved. Germline V gene data show CDR1 as MNHEY and CDR2 as SVGEGT. This CDR3 comprises 15 residues. The ends were cut back, 1 base at V and 3 bases at J, with 13 bases in the middle. In DNA form, the CDR3 reads TGTGCCAGCAGTTACTACGGACCAACCTACTACGAGCAGTACTTC. Translation: CASSYYGPTYYEQYF.

The J gene is TRBJ2-4, the V gene TRBV5-1, with 8 bases matching TRBD1. The length of the CDR3 is 14 residues. V was pared by 3 bases and J by 5 bases, with 4 bases of the junction left unmatched. Germline V gene sequence: CDR1 SGHRS, CDR2 YFSETQ. The CDR3 DNA reads TGCGCCAGCAGCTCGCAGACAGGGGAAAACATTCAGTACTTC. Amino acids: CASSSQTGENIQYF. The full variable domain, in which reference TRBV5-1 and TRBJ2-4 provide the parts outside the CDR3, is KAGVTQTPRYLIKTRGQQVTLSCSPISGHRSVSWYQQTPGQGLQFLFEYFSETQRNKGNFPGRFSGRQFSNSRSEMNVSTLELGDSALYLCASSSQTGENIQYFGAGTRLSVL.

This clone appeared a single time. The rearrangement joins TRBV5-5 to TRBJ2-7, with D hard to call. Trimming shortened V by 4 bases and J by 5 bases, and 16 bases separated the two germline ends. The CDR3 covers 14 residues. Germline loops: CDR1 SGHKS, CDR2 YYEKEE (reference sequence). DNA of the CDR3: TGTGCCAGCAGCGCGACGTTGGGATACGACGAGCAGTACTTC. It specifies CASSATLGYDEQYF.

This sequence joins TRBV5-6 and TRBJ2-1; D ambiguous. CDR3 length: 14 amino acids. CDR1 is SGHDT, CDR2 YYEEEE, per germline. V gave up 6 bases and J gave up 4 bases, with 14 bases separating them. CDR3: CASTPGTRYNEQFF. The CDR3 nucleotides read TGTGCCAGCACCCCGGGCACTCGGTACAATGAGCAGTTCTTC.

The chain couples TRBV6-6 to TRBJ2-5; 8 bases align to TRBD1. V shed 2 bases, J shed 1 base, and the junction held 6 bases outside the gene matches. The V gene's germline CDR1 is MNHNY and CDR2 SVGAGI (reference sequence). The CDR3 covers 16 residues. The DNA of the CDR3 is TGTGCCAGCAGTTACGGAATGACAGGGGTCCAAGAGACCCAGTACTTC. Amino acids: CASSYGMTGVQETQYF.

This chain connects TRBV3-1 (or the pseudogene TRBV3-2) to TRBJ1-6; 7 bases agree with TRBD1. CDR3 length: 15 residues. The V and J ends lost 4 bases and 6 bases, in that order; junction bases with no gene match: 6. Germline CDR1 and CDR2: LGHDT and YNNKEL (reference sequence). The CDR3 DNA reads as TGTGCCAGCAGCCCAACAGGGGTGGGTAATTCACCCCTCCACTTT. Translation gives CASSPTGVGNSPLHF.

This clone was counted only a few times. The chain combines TRBV5-4 with TRBJ2-2, with a weak D call TRBD1 (6 bases). CDR1 SGHNT and CDR2 YYREEE come from the germline V gene (reference sequence). Trimming cost V 4 bases and J 9 bases, with 13 bases left between them. CDR3 size: 13 residues. The CDR3 DNA reads as TGTGCCAGCAGCCAGGACAGAGCCAGGGAGCTGTTTTTT. Residues: CASSQDRARELFF.

This clone was detected a few times. The J gene is TRBJ1-1, the V gene TRBV2; D perhaps matches TRBD1 (6 bases). The V end was cut by 5 bases, the J end by 4 bases, with 11 bases between. The CDR3 runs 13 residues. In germline, CDR1 is SNHLY, CDR2 FYNNEI. The CDR3 DNA reads TGTGCCAGCAGTAACAGGGTTTCCACTGAAGCTTTCTTT. Protein: CASSNRVSTEAFF.

The chain carries TRBV7-2 and TRBJ1-6, with a weak D call TRBD1 (6 bases). The V end was cut by 1 base, the J end by 5 bases, with 9 bases between. CDR1 is SGHTA, CDR2 FQGNSA, per germline. The CDR3 extends over 15 amino acids. The CDR3 DNA is TGTGCCAGCAGCTTAGTGTCAGGGGATAATTCACCCCTCCACTTT. Encoded protein: CASSLVSGDNSPLHF.